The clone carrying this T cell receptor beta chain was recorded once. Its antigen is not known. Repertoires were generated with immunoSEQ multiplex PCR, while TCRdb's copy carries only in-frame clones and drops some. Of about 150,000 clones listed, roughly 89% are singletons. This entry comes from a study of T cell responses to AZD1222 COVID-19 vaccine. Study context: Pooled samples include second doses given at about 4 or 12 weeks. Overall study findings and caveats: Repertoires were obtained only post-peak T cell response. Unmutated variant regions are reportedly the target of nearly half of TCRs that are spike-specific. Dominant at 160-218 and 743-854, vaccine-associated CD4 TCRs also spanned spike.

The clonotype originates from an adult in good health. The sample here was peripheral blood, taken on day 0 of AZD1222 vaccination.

The CDR3 protein is CASSLWASGNYEQYF. The CDR3, as DNA: TGTGCCAGCAGCTTATGGGCTAGCGGGAACTACGAGCAGTACTTC. The chain employs TRBV7-9 and TRBJ2-7, with 9 bases that match TRBD2. The CDR3 has 15 amino acids. Germline trimming cut 2 bases from V and 3 bases from J; bases unmatched to any gene: 5. The V gene's germline CDR1 is SEHNR and CDR2 FQNEAQ (reference sequence).